Sequencing of this TCR beta chain was carried out in a study of blood T cell repertoires in COVID-19 (dated by TCRdb to the early 2020s). The study in broad terms: Collaborator samples came from the United States, Italy and Spain and covered acute and convalescent phases of COVID-19. Where available, HLA class I and class II types were taken from metadata supplied by the sample provider and were not determined by assay-based typing. Subjects who had been exposed to COVID-19, were actively infected with it, or had recovered from it provided the deeply sampled blood TCRbeta repertoires that made up the dataset. A de-identified subject ID, COVID-19 status, age in years and sex were almost always included in the sample metadata. The repertoires were released in a freely available public database intended as a resource for research on the immune response to SARS-CoV-2. The material from the prospective study consisted of cDNA or gDNA derived from T cells, B-cell-depleted T cells, or PBMCs. Samples came from the ongoing ImmuneRACE study (first 160 participants) plus 1,254 subjects from 6 global collaborators. What the work shows at the level of the full study, not this receptor alone: The amount of clinical and demographic metadata varied by source and participant and was provided uncurated.

Trimming takes 2 bases from V and 4 bases from J, and the germline ends sit 25 bases apart. The germline V gene sets CDR1 to SGHTS and CDR2 to YDEGEE. The CDR3 numbers 19 residues from cysteine through phenylalanine. Only the CDR3 DNA is retained, 57 bases long and in frame from the first base. Comment on this clone: The antigen this receptor binds is unknown. The record has no base qualities; no much larger clone is one base away.

Whole blood was collected in K2EDTA tubes by collaborating institutions according to the institutions' own protocols. Collaborator samples were shipped for TCRbeta analysis as frozen whole blood, isolated PBMCs, or DNA extracted from either sample type. TCRbeta CDR3 regions were amplified from genomic DNA by means of the immunoSEQ Assay, a bias-controlled multiplex PCR. The authors processed their data as follows. Nucleated cell counts per sample were estimated from amplification of reference gene primers within the assay. To quantify the absolute abundance of each unique TCRbeta CDR3 rearrangement, sequence reads were collapsed and filtered. For each sample, productive Simpson clonality was calculated by taking the square root of Simpson's diversity index across productive rearrangements. What TCRdb holds here is the immuneACCESS table cut down to in-frame rearrangements. Part of the clones is not present; checked against another copy, under half of the missing clones reflect an unresolved V gene, and the others are unexplained. That table is the source of V, J and clone size, and D and trimming were worked out from the DNA. For this sample the table gives fewer than 250,000 clones, of which about 83% were detected only once. The ten most abundant clones make up roughly 7.6% of the sample.

The receptor comes from a woman in her 50s with acute or convalescent COVID-19. Rearrangement joined TRBV5-8 to TRBJ1-5; a weak D assignment points to TRBD1 (5 bases agree). Sequenced material: peripheral blood. In nucleotide form, the sequence is TGTGCCAGCAGCTTTCGATTAGCCACCAAAGGGGATTTTAATCAGCCCCAGCATTTT. It encodes CASSFRLATKGDFNQPQHF.